This TCR beta chain emerged from a study of beta chain features in type 1 diabetes. Study overall: Patients were similar to healthy donors in age and gender (as well as in cell yields). The study's findings and limits: A closer apparent resemblance between naive, central memory and Treg TCRB repertoires was seen in patients than in healthy donors.

TCRB transcripts that were expressed got sequenced, as all of the isolated RNA had been reverse transcribed. Here immunoSEQ multiplex PCR was the method, and the copy in TCRdb shows in-frame clones only, minus some. The sample consists of around 240,000 clones, 9.6% of them appearing once. With respect to this clone: Antigen: not known.

Germline values: CDR1 LNHNV, CDR2 YYDKDF (reference sequence). Trimming cost V 0 bases and J 7 bases; bases outside gene matches: 8. This CDR3 region has 16 residues. V is TRBV15 and J is TRBJ2-1; 8 nucleotides align to TRBD1. This receptor was identified in a woman under 30 in good health. Sequenced material: naive CD4+ T cells from blood. The CDR3 sequence: CATSRDRVTGDNEQFF. CDR3 coding DNA: TGTGCCACCAGCAGAGATCGAGTGACAGGGGATAATGAGCAGTTCTTC.